This T cell receptor (beta chain) is drawn from a study of beta chain features in type 1 diabetes. The wider study: On cell yields, gender and age, patients and healthy donors were similar.

A note on this clone: Its antigen is unknown.

CD45RO/CCR7/CD25/CD127/CD95/CD27 separated CD4+ naive, central memory, regulatory and stem cell-like memory cells by sorting. Populations obtained by sorting all exceeded 95% purity. The entirety of the isolated RNA underwent reverse transcription, so expressed TCRB transcripts were sequenced. Using immunoSEQ multiplex PCR, the repertoire was profiled, and TCRdb retains in-frame clones only, with some absent. This table holds approximately 250,000 clones, 16% found once. V was shortened by 0 bases and J by 7 bases, with 7 bases between the two germline ends. This CDR3 has 12 amino acids. CDR1 and CDR2 (germline): ENHRY, SYGVKD. Study findings and constraints: Any HLA type influence on TCRB rearrangement was left unresolved here. In every one of the four CD4+ subsets, TCRB CDR3s were moderately but significantly shorter in Type 1 diabetes patients.

This TCR was sampled from a man aged 30-40 years with type 1 diabetes. The genes are TRBV10-3 and TRBJ2-7; D ambiguous. The sample consisted of naive CD4+ T cells from blood. Written as DNA, the CDR3 is TGTGCCATCAGTGAGTCGGTAAGAGAGCAGTACTTC. It translates to CAISESVREQYF.